Each of the 27 T cell receptor beta chains below was sequenced from the same sample in a study of shared clonotypes between healthy human individuals (dated by TCRdb to the early 2020s). Library method: the immunoSEQ multiplex PCR assay. The table was pulled from immuneACCESS by TCRdb, which kept in-frame rearrangements only. Such tables lose some clones; where checked, under half of the loss comes from unresolved V genes, and the rest has no known cause. The sample table shows roughly 100,000 clones, and about 67% are seen once. Of the sample, roughly 22% is held by the ten largest clones. Input material: memory CD8+ T cells sorted from blood. The cell subset or site label for this specimen denotes: CD45RO+ cells pooled with CCR7-negative TemRA cells. These receptors originate from a woman younger than 45 in good health.

The chain couples TRBV7-9 to TRBJ1-1; D not certain. Trimming took 2 bases from V and 5 from J, leaving 12 bases between them. Looked up from germline, CDR1 is SEHNR and CDR2 is FQNEAQ (reference sequence). The CDR3 extends over 14 amino acids. CDR3 sequence (DNA): TGTGCCAGCAGCTTAACTTTTGCCTGGACTGAAGCTTTCTTT. It encodes CASSLTFAWTEAFF.

The chain is built from TRBV11-2 and TRBJ2-1, with 9 bases lining up with TRBD2. Germline-derived CDR1 and CDR2 are SGHAT and FQNNGV. This CDR3 contains 17 residues. The V and J ends lost 2 bases and 2 bases, in that order; junction bases with no gene match: 7. The CDR3 is CASSLLGLAGAYNEQFF. The CDR3 nucleotides read TGTGCCAGCAGCTTACTGGGGTTAGCGGGGGCCTACAATGAGCAGTTCTTC.

This clone was recorded a few times. This chain uses TRBV5-1 with TRBJ2-2; D gene ambiguous. V shed 6 bases and J shed 3 bases, with 12 bases lying between them. Germline loops: CDR1 SGHRS, CDR2 YFSETQ. The CDR3 has 14 residues. The CDR3 spells CASMNGADTGELFF. As DNA, the CDR3 is TGCGCCAGCATGAATGGAGCCGACACCGGGGAGCTGTTTTTT.

The rearrangement uses TRBV7-8 and TRBJ2-5; D gene uncertain. The germline gives CDR1 SGHVS, CDR2 FQNEAQ. Trimming shortened V by 5 bases and J by 9 bases, and 19 bases separated the two germline ends. CDR3 size: 14 residues. CDR3 sequence reads: CASSLASRAWAQYF. CDR3 DNA sequence: TGTGCCAGCAGCCTTGCCTCCCGCGCGTGGGCCCAGTACTTC.

This clone came up once. The chain links TRBV19 to TRBJ2-5, with TRBD1 matching 8 bases. The germline gives CDR1 LNHDA, CDR2 SQIVND (reference sequence). The CDR3 sequence is 15 residues long. V lost 5 bases, J lost 4 bases, and 9 bases stayed unmatched. CDR3 bases: TGTGCCAGTAGTGTCGACAGGGGTTCAGGAGAGACCCAGTACTTC. Translated, it gives CASSVDRGSGETQYF. Together with reference TRBV19 and TRBJ2-5, the CDR3 gives the full variable domain: DGGITQSPKYLFRKEGQNVTLSCEQNLNHDAMYWYRQDPGQGLRLIYYSQIVNDFQKGDIAEGYSVSREKKESFPLTVTSAQKNPTAFYLCASSVDRGSGETQYFGPGTRLLVL.

The chain joins TRBV15 to TRBJ2-7; 10 bases align to TRBD1. CDR1 LNHNV and CDR2 YYDKDF come from the germline V gene (reference sequence). The J segment lost 2 bases and the V segment lost 4 bases, leaving 5 bases of the junction unmatched. The CDR3 consists of 15 residues. The CDR3 region has the DNA TGTGCCACCAGCATCGGAGGGACAGGGGCCTACGAGCAGTACTTC. This encodes CATSIGGTGAYEQYF.

The gene calls are TRBV29-1 and TRBJ1-2; D remains unclear. Germline-derived CDR1 and CDR2 are SQVTM and ANQGSEA. Trimming took 2 bases from V and 4 from J, leaving 8 bases between them. The CDR3 totals 12 residues. CDR3 DNA: TGCAGCGTTGAAAGGGATGCCTATGGCTACACCTTC. It specifies CSVERDAYGYTF.

The CDR3 DNA sequence: TGTGCCACCAGCAGACCGATAGCGGGACCCCAAGAGACCCAGTACTTC. It is translated as CATSRPIAGPQETQYF. The chain joins TRBV15 to TRBJ2-5; 8 nucleotides line up with TRBD2. Germline V gene sequence: CDR1 LNHNV, CDR2 YYDKDF (reference sequence). V gave up 2 bases and J gave up 1 base; unmatched junction bases: 6. The CDR3 runs to 16 residues.

The V and J genes are TRBV28 and TRBJ2-6, with a tentative D call TRBD2 (5 bases). The V end lost 4 bases, the J end lost 4 bases, and 14 bases lay between the germline ends. Germline CDR1 reads MDHEN; CDR2 reads SYDVKM. The CDR3 is 16 amino acids. CDR3 bases: TGTGCCAGCAGTTCTGGACTGTCCTCGGGGGCCAACGTCCTGACTTTC. Protein sequence: CASSSGLSSGANVLTF.

Turning to this clone: With a far larger clone one base away, a read error is the likely cause. V gene TRBV5-5 combines with J gene TRBJ1-1, with D tentatively TRBD1 (5 bases). Trimming took 3 bases from V and 5 from J, leaving 20 bases between them. The CDR3 contains 16 residues. Germline loops: CDR1 SGHKS, CDR2 YYEKEE (reference sequence). The CDR3 loop is CASSSTVEGRGTEAFF. CDR3 in DNA: TGTGCCAGCAGCTCGACCGTGGAGGGGCGGGGAACTGAAGCTTTCTTT.

This chain joins TRBV10-3 and TRBJ1-1; D remains ambiguous. The ends were cut back, 3 bases at V and 5 bases at J, with 13 bases in the middle. The CDR3 runs 14 residues. Germline loops: CDR1 ENHRY, CDR2 SYGVKD. For the CDR3, the DNA is TGTGCCATCAGTGACCCAGGCGGGGTTACTGAAGCTTTCTTT. Translating it yields CAISDPGGVTEAFF.

The chain uses TRBV9 and TRBJ2-2; D remains unclear. Trimming stripped 2 bases from V and 0 bases from J, with 8 bases between. The V gene's germline CDR1 is SGDLS and CDR2 YYNGEE. CDR3 length: 15 residues. For the CDR3, the DNA is TGTGCCAGCAGCGTCGGGCACACGAACACCGGGGAGCTGTTTTTT. Translated, it gives CASSVGHTNTGELFF.

The chain recombines TRBV5-6 with TRBJ2-2; 8 bases are shared with TRBD1. The germline V gene encodes CDR1 SGHDT and CDR2 YYEEEE. After removal of 0 bases from V and 3 bases from J, the junction contained 7 bases not matched to a gene. This CDR3 comprises 17 residues. The CDR3 sequence: CASSLAGGAGHTGELFF. Here the CDR3 DNA reads TGTGCCAGCAGCTTGGCAGGGGGCGCAGGCCACACCGGGGAGCTGTTTTTT.

This rearrangement joins TRBV11-2 to TRBJ2-5; perhaps TRBD1 as D (7 bases). Germline V gives CDR1 SGHAT, CDR2 FQNNGV. This CDR3 comprises 15 residues. Trimming removed 3 bases from V and 5 bases from J, with 16 bases in between. DNA for the CDR3: TGTGCCAGCAGCTTTCGACAGGGAGGTCGGGAGACCCAGTACTTC. It translates to CASSFRQGGRETQYF.

This chain links TRBV6-5 with TRBJ2-7; tentatively, D is TRBD2 (5 bases). The CDR3 runs 14 residues. V lost 5 bases to trimming and J lost 2 bases, with 13 bases between them. Germline CDR1 and CDR2: MNHEY and SVGAGI. CDR3 in DNA: TGTGCCAGCAGTCTAGCTCCGAGAGCCTACGAGCAGTACTTC. Its protein product is CASSLAPRAYEQYF.

V and J are TRBV30 and TRBJ1-6; 11 nucleotides align to TRBD1. V shed 0 bases, J shed 8 bases, and the junction held 3 bases outside the gene matches. The germline V gene encodes CDR1 GTSNPN and CDR2 SVGIG (reference sequence). The CDR3 runs to 15 residues. The CDR3 protein is CAWSVRGQGDSPLHF. Written as DNA, the CDR3 is TGTGCCTGGAGTGTACGGGGACAGGGGGATTCACCCCTCCACTTT.

V usage is TRBV4-1 and J usage is TRBJ2-1; the D is unclear. The CDR3 is made up of 15 amino acids. Trimming took 0 bases from V and 8 from J, leaving 14 bases between them. Germline CDR1 is MGHRA and CDR2 is YSYEKL. The CDR3 DNA follows: TGCGCCAGCAGCCAAGAGCTCGCCTCAGGTTATGAGCAGTTCTTC. It is translated as CASSQELASGYEQFF.

J is TRBJ2-2 and V is TRBV10-3; D remains ambiguous. Deletions cut 0 bases from V and 3 bases from J, with 11 bases between. This CDR3 comprises 16 residues. Per germline, CDR1 ENHRY and CDR2 SYGVKD. In nucleotides, the CDR3 is TGTGCCATCAGTGAGTCGAATTCCAGCTACACCGGGGAGCTGTTTTTT. Its translation is CAISESNSSYTGELFF.

The chain employs TRBV7-9 and TRBJ2-1; 8 nucleotides match TRBD2. The CDR3 is made up of 16 amino acids. J was trimmed by 5 bases and V by 8 bases; bases with no gene match: 14. The germline gives CDR1 SEHNR, CDR2 FQNEAQ (reference sequence). CDR3 sequence (DNA): TGTGCCAGCTCACGTATGACAGAGACTAGCGACAATGAGCAGTTCTTC. This translates into CASSRMTETSDNEQFF.

This clone has only a few counts. The rearrangement uses TRBV29-1 and TRBJ2-7, with D possibly being TRBD1 or TRBD2 (6 bases each). Germline values: CDR1 SQVTM, CDR2 ANQGSEA. The V and J ends lost 4 bases and 5 bases respectively, with 12 bases between them. This CDR3 comprises 12 residues. In DNA, the CDR3 is TGCAGCGTTGGTAGGGGGGTTCACGAGCAGTACTTC. Encoded protein: CSVGRGVHEQYF.

The V gene is TRBV27, the J gene TRBJ2-5; D may correspond to TRBD1 or TRBD2 (5 bases each). Germline V gene lookup returns CDR1 MNHEY and CDR2 SMNVEV (reference sequence). V gave up 5 bases and J gave up 3 bases, with 10 bases separating them. The CDR3 totals 13 residues. The DNA of the CDR3 is TGTGCCAGCAGTGAGTTGGGGGAAGAGACCCAGTACTTC. Translation: CASSELGEETQYF.

This rearrangement joins TRBV9 to TRBJ2-2; D remains ambiguous. The V gene's germline CDR1 is SGDLS and CDR2 YYNGEE. V lost 7 bases to trimming and J lost 6 bases, with 10 bases between them. The CDR3 loop spans 12 amino acids. The CDR3: CASGQTPGELFF. Written as DNA, the CDR3 is TGTGCCAGCGGGCAAACCCCCGGGGAGCTGTTTTTT.

The sample holds a few counts of this clone. The chain has TRBV2 and TRBJ1-4, with 10 positions matching TRBD1. J lost 5 bases, V lost 2 bases, and 14 bases had no gene match. This CDR3 comprises 19 residues. Germline-derived CDR1 and CDR2 are SNHLY and FYNNEI. As DNA, the CDR3 is TGTGCCAGCAGTGAAATTCGGCGGGTGTCGGGACAGGGGAATGAAAAACTGTTTTTT. Translating gives CASSEIRRVSGQGNEKLFF.

In this sample, this clone turned up many times. This chain connects TRBV19 to TRBJ1-4, with D possibly TRBD1 on 6 matching bases. The CDR3 loop spans 17 amino acids. CDR1 and CDR2 (germline): LNHDA, SQIVND (reference sequence). Between the trimmed V and J ends, which lost 7 bases and 0 bases, there was a span of 18 bases. CDR3 coding DNA: TGTGCCAGTAACACGGGACAAGGGGTAACAACTAATGAAAAACTGTTTTTT. This translates into CASNTGQGVTTNEKLFF.

The J gene is TRBJ2-1, the V gene TRBV7-9; D is perhaps TRBD2 (6 bases). This CDR3 spans 14 amino acids. The germline V gene has CDR1 SEHNR and CDR2 FQNEAQ (reference sequence). The V end lost 4 bases, the J end lost 4 bases, and 11 bases lay between the germline ends. DNA for the CDR3: TGTGCCAGCAGCTCACCGGGACTTTACAATGAGCAGTTCTTC. It encodes CASSSPGLYNEQFF.

This clone has a count of ten or more. The gene calls are TRBV10-3 and TRBJ2-7; 9 nucleotides match TRBD1. J was trimmed by 7 bases and V by 0 bases; bases with no gene match: 4. The germline CDR1 and CDR2 sequences are ENHRY and SYGVKD. The CDR3 has 14 residues. CDR3 region: CAISESTDRGEQYF. For the CDR3, the DNA is TGTGCCATCAGTGAGTCGACGGACAGGGGAGAGCAGTACTTC.

The J gene is TRBJ2-2, the V gene TRBV4-1; maybe TRBD2 (6 bases). The germline V gene has CDR1 MGHRA and CDR2 YSYEKL. The CDR3 is made up of 15 amino acids. Trimming left V 1 base short and J 1 base short, with 7 bases between. CDR3 residues: CASSQVAVNTGELFF. Here the CDR3 DNA reads TGCGCCAGCAGCCAAGTAGCGGTGAACACCGGGGAGCTGTTTTTT.